This T cell receptor (beta chain) emerged from a study of blood T cells in healthy people across ages. Primers used in a second PCR of roughly 6 to 11 cycles were a sample-barcoded 5' primer and a J-beta primer mix. A template-switch adaptor with 12 random nucleotides tagged each cDNA molecule. MiXCR, applied by TCRdb to the 5' RACE reads, yields one record per CDR3 protein. The sample lists 1,300,000 or so distinct CDR3 sequences, around 55% seen once, with 6.5% to 8% in the top ten. At least 5 micrograms of total RNA were extracted per sample. The V gene's germline CDR1 is MNHEY and CDR2 SMNVEV (reference sequence). V lost 0 bases, J lost 3 bases, and 3 bases stayed unmatched. The CDR3 spans 16 residues.

The sample consisted of blood. The TCR sequence derives from a man aged 18 to 29 in good health. V usage is TRBV27 and J usage is TRBJ1-5; 9 bases are a match to TRBD1. This CDR3 is CASSLSGTGYNQPQHF. CDR3 in DNA: TGTGCCAGCAGTTTATCAGGGACAGGGTACAATCAGCCCCAGCATTTT.